The 25 T cell receptor beta chains listed next were all sequenced from one sample in a study of sequential checkpoint blockade in melanoma. Profiled with immunoSEQ multiplex PCR; TCRdb holds only in-frame clones, not every one. This table holds approximately 15,000 clones, roughly 71% found once. Sample treatment: randomized to nivolumab then ipilimumab (arm A) or the reverse (arm B). This sample comprised CD8+ T cells sorted from blood (inferred from file names), obtained from a patient given nivolumab and ipilimumab in sequence. These receptors all come from a human donor with melanoma.

The rearrangement joins TRBV5-6 to TRBJ2-1; TRBD2 agrees at 10 bases. V lost 0 bases, J lost 11 bases, and 5 bases stayed unmatched. Germline CDR1 reads SGHDT; CDR2 reads YYEEEE. CDR3 size: 14 residues. CDR3 loop: CASSLASGGAKQFF. The CDR3 DNA reads TGTGCCAGCAGCTTGGCCAGCGGGGGGGCGAAGCAGTTCTTC.

This clone was observed once. V and J are TRBV9 and TRBJ2-5, with a possible D match to TRBD2 (6 bases). V was cut by 0 bases and J by 4 bases, with 10 bases left in between. From germline, CDR1 is SGDLS and CDR2 YYNGEE. The CDR3 is 14 amino acids. CDR3 DNA: TGTGCCAGCAGCGTAGGAGGTAGCGGAGAGACCCAGTACTTC. Protein product: CASSVGGSGETQYF.

V usage is TRBV30 and J usage is TRBJ2-7; TRBD1 agrees at 9 bases. CDR1 is GTSNPN and CDR2 is SVGIG in the germline V gene (reference sequence). The CDR3 totals 14 residues. V was pared by 3 bases and J by 6 bases, with 9 bases of the junction left unmatched. CDR3 in amino acids: CAWSTGQGWPEQYF. The CDR3 region has the DNA TGTGCCTGGAGCACGGGACAGGGTTGGCCCGAGCAGTACTTC.

This chain joins TRBV21-1 and TRBJ2-7; the D call in the table, TRBD2, was not verified against the DNA. TRBV21-1 is assigned pseudogene status. The CDR3 has 17 amino acids. Written as DNA, the CDR3 is TGTGCCAGCAGCACTGTGAAGCGGGAGCAAGGCTCCTACGAGCAGTACTTC. The encoded protein is CASSTVKREQGSYEQYF.

This clone is termed hyperexpanded. The chain carries TRBV13 and TRBJ2-2; 7 bases line up with TRBD1. Per the germline V gene, CDR1 is PRHDT and CDR2 is FYEKMQ (reference sequence). CDR3 size: 15 residues. Trimming removed 8 bases from V and 6 bases from J; junction bases left unmatched: 12. The CDR3 sequence: CASLSRQGRSGELFF. CDR3 nucleotide sequence: TGTGCCAGCCTTTCTCGACAGGGCCGATCCGGGGAGCTGTTTTTT.

The CDR3 is CASSYGLPYEQYF. Here the CDR3 DNA reads TGTGCCAGCAGTTACGGACTCCCCTACGAGCAGTACTTC. This chain links TRBV6-5 with TRBJ2-7; possible D gene TRBD2, 5 bases. The CDR3 consists of 13 residues. Between the trimmed V and J ends, which lost 2 bases and 2 bases, there was a span of 7 bases. Germline CDR1 and CDR2: MNHEY and SVGAGI.

The rearrangement joins TRBV4-3 to TRBJ1-5; D gene uncertain. Looked up from germline, CDR1 is LGHNA and CDR2 is YSLEER. V was shortened by 2 bases and J by 5 bases, with 10 bases between the two germline ends. This CDR3 has 14 residues. CDR3 nucleotide sequence: TGCGCCAGCAGCCAAACAGATGGGCATCAGCCCCAGCATTTT. It translates to CASSQTDGHQPQHF.

This chain uses TRBV19 with TRBJ2-7; TRBD1 matches 8 bases. CDR1 and CDR2 from the germline V gene are LNHDA and SQIVND (reference sequence). Trimming took 3 bases from V and 4 from J; bases not matched to a gene: 20. This CDR3 contains 19 residues. CDR3 sequence reads: CASSIKVGQGRSPPYEQYF. The DNA of the CDR3 is TGTGCCAGTAGTATCAAAGTAGGACAGGGAAGGTCTCCTCCATACGAGCAGTACTTC.

V gene TRBV11-2 combines with J gene TRBJ1-1; a possible D gene is TRBD1 (6 bases). This CDR3 is 14 amino acids long. Deletions cut 3 bases from V and 10 bases from J, with 18 bases between. From germline, CDR1 is SGHAT and CDR2 FQNNGV. The CDR3 loop is CASSFPRGRQRAFF. In DNA form, the CDR3 reads TGTGCCAGCAGCTTTCCCAGGGGTCGTCAGAGAGCTTTCTTT.

The V and J genes are TRBV27 and TRBJ2-7, with unresolved D. The ends were cut back, 5 bases at V and 0 bases at J, with 17 bases in the middle. This CDR3 has 16 amino acids. The germline V gene has CDR1 MNHEY and CDR2 SMNVEV (reference sequence). The CDR3 reads CASSTYEPVNSYEQYF. The CDR3 coding sequence is TGTGCCAGCAGTACCTACGAGCCCGTCAACTCCTACGAGCAGTACTTC.

This chain links TRBV29-1 with TRBJ2-2; possibly TRBD2 for D (6 bases). Germline CDR1 reads SQVTM; CDR2 reads ANQGSEA. The length of the CDR3 is 13 residues. The germline V and J ends were trimmed by 6 bases and 7 bases, with 15 bases remaining between them. The CDR3 loop is CSVWASANGELFF. The DNA for the CDR3 is TGCAGCGTGTGGGCTAGCGCAAACGGGGAGCTGTTTTTT.

The V and J genes are TRBV10-1 and TRBJ1-1, with D unresolved. CDR1 is WNHNN, CDR2 SYGVQD, per germline (reference sequence). This CDR3 has 13 residues. Trimming pared 7 bases from V and 2 bases from J, leaving 11 bases between. CDR3 sequence: CASKFRENTEAFF. The CDR3 nucleotides are TGCGCCAGCAAATTTCGGGAAAACACTGAAGCTTTCTTT.

This chain links TRBV9 with TRBJ2-1; 7 bases line up with TRBD2. Germline lookup yields CDR1 SGDLS and CDR2 YYNGEE. V was clipped by 0 bases and J by 5 bases; unmatched bases: 8. This CDR3 is built from 16 residues. CDR3 sequence: CASSVAASGVNNEQFF. CDR3 nucleotides: TGTGCCAGCAGCGTAGCGGCGAGCGGGGTCAACAATGAGCAGTTCTTC.

This clone was seen a few times. The rearrangement links TRBV5-6 to TRBJ2-7, with D perhaps matching TRBD2 (6 bases). CDR3 length: 13 residues. Germline V gene data show CDR1 as SGHDT and CDR2 as YYEEEE. Trimming removed 4 bases from V and 0 bases from J, with 8 bases in between. The CDR3: CASSHGGSYEQYF. CDR3 nucleotides: TGTGCCAGCAGCCACGGGGGCTCCTACGAGCAGTACTTC.

This rearrangement joins TRBV4-2 to TRBJ2-3; no definite D call. V lost 0 bases to trimming and J lost 3 bases, with 4 bases between them. CDR1 and CDR2 from the germline V gene are LGHNA and YNFKEQ. The CDR3 has 13 amino acids. In DNA form, the CDR3 reads TGTGCCAGCAGCCAAGATATGACAGATACGCAGTATTTT. Encoded protein: CASSQDMTDTQYF.

This chain uses TRBV9 with TRBJ2-7, with D hard to call. The V end was cut by 3 bases, the J end by 5 bases, with 12 bases between. Germline loops: CDR1 SGDLS, CDR2 YYNGEE. The CDR3 is 13 residues long. DNA for the CDR3: TGTGCCAGCAGCGGATCCCTTCGGGACGAGCAGTACTTC. It yields the protein CASSGSLRDEQYF.

The J gene is TRBJ1-1, the V gene TRBV19, with D unresolved. Deletions cut 9 bases from V and 1 base from J, with 18 bases between. CDR1 and CDR2 (germline): LNHDA, SQIVND (reference sequence). This CDR3 spans 15 amino acids. CDR3 nucleotide sequence: TGTGCCAGCTCTTATTCCATGACGGGGAACACTGAAGCTTTCTTT. Encoded protein: CASSYSMTGNTEAFF.

The chain links TRBV21-1 to TRBJ2-5; the table's TRBD2 call for D was not verified on the DNA. The DNA end is more similar to TRBJ2-7, so the J call may be wrong. TRBV21-1 is a pseudogene segment. This CDR3 is 16 amino acids long. This CDR3 is CASSAPGTKGPYEQYF. CDR3 DNA sequence: TGTGCCAGCAGCGCACCCGGGACTAAGGGCCCCTACGAGCAGTACTTC.

This clone was observed a single time. The rearrangement joins TRBV29-1 to TRBJ2-3, with TRBD1 identical over 7 bases. This CDR3 contains 15 residues. Germline V gives CDR1 SQVTM, CDR2 ANQGSEA. The J segment lost 2 bases and the V segment lost 3 bases, leaving 8 bases of the junction unmatched. CDR3: CSVDDYRGYTDTQYF. Written as DNA, the CDR3 is TGCAGCGTTGATGATTACAGGGGATACACAGATACGCAGTATTTT.

The J gene is TRBJ2-2, the V gene TRBV9; D remains unclear. This CDR3 is 13 amino acids long. The V gene's germline CDR1 is SGDLS and CDR2 YYNGEE. The V and J ends lost 6 bases and 7 bases respectively, with 13 bases between them. The CDR3 nucleotides read TGTGCCAGCACCTCGTCGGTCGGCGGGGAGCTGTTTTTT. Amino acid sequence: CASTSSVGGELFF.

The chain recombines TRBV6-6 with TRBJ1-4; D is uncertain. Germline V gene data show CDR1 as MNHNY and CDR2 as SVGAGI (reference sequence). CDR3 length: 14 amino acids. Trimming removed 2 bases at V and 8 bases at J, with 12 bases between. CDR3 sequence reads: CASSYPGFREKLFF. The CDR3 DNA follows: TGTGCCAGCAGTTACCCGGGATTCAGGGAAAAACTGTTTTTT.

V usage is TRBV4-1 and J usage is TRBJ2-5, with TRBD2 identical over 9 bases. Losses at the gene ends were 2 bases for V and 1 base for J; bases not matched to a gene: 2. The CDR3 has 15 residues. CDR1 MGHRA and CDR2 YSYEKL come from the germline V gene. CDR3 sequence (DNA): TGCGCCAGCAGCCAACATAGCGGGAGCCAAGAGACCCAGTACTTC. Encoded protein: CASSQHSGSQETQYF.

This clone was detected once. The chain links TRBV19 to TRBJ2-7; D gene uncertain. CDR3 length: 14 amino acids. CDR1 LNHDA and CDR2 SQIVND come from the germline V gene (reference sequence). The ends were cut back, 1 base at V and 1 base at J, with 8 bases in the middle. Here the CDR3 DNA reads TGTGCCAGTAGTATAGTGGGCAGTTCCTACGAGCAGTACTTC. Translation: CASSIVGSSYEQYF. Full variable domain (rest looked up from reference TRBV19 and TRBJ2-7): DGGITQSPKYLFRKEGQNVTLSCEQNLNHDAMYWYRQDPGQGLRLIYYSQIVNDFQKGDIAEGYSVSREKKESFPLTVTSAQKNPTAFYLCASSIVGSSYEQYFGPGTRLTVT.

This sequence joins TRBV5-4 and TRBJ2-7, with 8 bases matching TRBD1. In germline, CDR1 is SGHNT, CDR2 YYREEE (reference sequence). J lost 3 bases, V lost 4 bases, and 3 bases had no gene match. The CDR3 has 13 residues. This CDR3 reads CASSLDRDYEQYF. CDR3 DNA: TGTGCCAGCAGCCTGGACAGGGACTACGAGCAGTACTTC.

The rearrangement links TRBV9 to TRBJ1-2; TRBD1 matches at 8 bases. CDR3 length: 14 amino acids. V lost 2 bases to trimming and J lost 2 bases; unmatched junction nucleotides: 2. Germline V gene lookup returns CDR1 SGDLS and CDR2 YYNGEE. The CDR3 spells CASSVRQGNYGYTF. CDR3 DNA: TGTGCCAGCAGCGTTCGACAGGGGAACTATGGCTACACCTTC.